This TCR beta chain was sequenced during a study of blood T cell repertoires in COVID-19. Per the original data handling: How many nucleated cells were present was estimated from reference gene primer amplification. Sequencing used immunoSEQ multiplex PCR; TCRdb keeps in-frame clones, though not all of them. D and trimming were read from the DNA, whereas the V and J calls and clone size are those reported in that table. The sample lists hundreds of thousands of clones; 87% were seen once. Trimming took off 5 bases at V and 4 bases at J, with 9 bases between the two ends. This CDR3 is built from 13 residues. The germline CDR1 and CDR2 sequences are LNHDA and SQIVND (reference sequence). This clone was observed a single time.

This chain joins TRBV19 and TRBJ1-3; no definite D call. Sequencing was done on a sample of peripheral blood. The source is a woman between 40 and 55 years old who had recovered from COVID-19. The CDR3 loop reads CASSPTGGNTIYF. Here the CDR3 DNA reads TGTGCCAGTAGTCCTACGGGAGGAAACACCATATATTTT.